What follows are 14 T cell receptor beta chains derived from one specimen sequenced in a study of T cell changes during pregnancy in multiple sclerosis. TCRdb's copy holds only in-frame clones and misses some; the assay was immunoSEQ multiplex PCR. The sample has about 51,000 clones, around 93% seen once. The sequencing here drew on peripheral blood, taken in the second trimester of pregnancy. Every receptor here comes from a female donor with multiple sclerosis, enrolled in a pregnancy study.

The chain carries TRBV28 and TRBJ1-5; TRBD1 matches at 7 bases. Germline values: CDR1 MDHEN, CDR2 SYDVKM. There are 13 residues in the CDR3. V trimming: 8 bases; J trimming: 6 bases; junction bases outside the gene matches: 7. CDR3 loop: CASAGQAGQPQHF. The DNA for the CDR3 is TGTGCCAGCGCCGGACAGGCCGGTCAGCCCCAGCATTTT.

The rearrangement links TRBV19 to TRBJ1-1, with no clear D. The V and J ends lost 6 bases and 9 bases respectively, with 11 bases between them. The CDR3 is 11 amino acids. From germline, CDR1 is LNHDA and CDR2 SQIVND (reference sequence). The CDR3 sequence is CASSAGVQAFF. In DNA form, the CDR3 reads TGTGCCAGTAGCGCCGGGGTCCAAGCTTTCTTT.

This chain's CDR3 is CASSLGRTGGYEQYF. In nucleotides, the CDR3 is TGTGCCAGCAGCTTAGGCAGGACAGGGGGGTACGAGCAGTACTTC. The chain links TRBV7-8 to TRBJ2-7; the match to TRBD1 covers 10 bases. Germline V gene lookup returns CDR1 SGHVS and CDR2 FQNEAQ. V lost 1 base and J lost 4; bases outside the gene matches: 4. The CDR3 loop spans 15 amino acids.

The V and J genes are TRBV5-1 and TRBJ2-2, with 7 bases aligning to TRBD1. The germline V gene has CDR1 SGHRS and CDR2 YFSETQ. This CDR3 is built from 15 residues. Trimming took 5 bases from V and 5 from J; bases not matched to a gene: 9. The CDR3 bases are TGCGCCAGCAGTCCCGGGACAGATAGAACCGGGGAGCTGTTTTTT. It yields the protein CASSPGTDRTGELFF.

The V and J genes are TRBV11-3 and TRBJ1-1, with 7 nucleotides matching TRBD1. V shed 8 bases and J 7 bases; nucleotides not matched to a gene: 4. The V gene's germline CDR1 is SGHNT and CDR2 YENEEA. There are 11 residues in the CDR3. The CDR3 DNA reads as TGTGCCAGCCGGGACAGCATTGAAGCTTTCTTT. Amino acids: CASRDSIEAFF.

The rearrangement joins TRBV7-2 to TRBJ2-1; 8 nucleotides match TRBD2. The germline CDR1 and CDR2 sequences are SGHTA and FQGNSA. This CDR3 has 15 residues. After removal of 6 bases from V and 7 bases from J, the junction contained 11 bases not matched to a gene. The CDR3 nucleotides read TGTGCCAGCAGTAGAGCGGGAGTTGAGAGGAATGAGCAGTTCTTC. Its translation is CASSRAGVERNEQFF. Full variable domain (remainder filled in from reference TRBV7-2 and TRBJ2-1): GAGVSQSPSNKVTEKGKDVELRCDPISGHTALYWYRQSLGQGLEFLIYFQGNSAPDKSGLPSDRFSAERTGGSVSTLTIQRTQQEDSAVYLCASSRAGVERNEQFFGPGTRLTVL.

The chain links TRBV28 to TRBJ1-3; D may be TRBD1 (6 bases). Deletions cut 5 bases from V and 2 bases from J, with 10 bases between. The germline V gene encodes CDR1 MDHEN and CDR2 SYDVKM. CDR3 size: 14 residues. CDR3 sequence reads: CASSVQGAGNTIYF. CDR3 coding DNA: TGTGCCAGCAGTGTACAGGGCGCTGGAAACACCATATATTTT.

This chain links TRBV4-3 with TRBJ2-3; TRBD1 matches 9 bases. The CDR3 has 19 amino acids. V dropped 4 bases and J dropped 3; count of bases not matched to a gene: 17. CDR1 and CDR2 (germline): LGHNA, YSLEER. The CDR3: CASSPGTGKTILNTDTQYF. DNA for the CDR3: TGCGCCAGCAGCCCAGGGACAGGGAAGACTATTTTGAATACAGATACGCAGTATTTT.

The V and J genes are TRBV5-3 and TRBJ2-1; tentatively, D is TRBD1 (6 bases). TRBV5-3 is recorded as an ORF, its role being uncertain. V was clipped by 4 bases and J by 13 bases, with 15 bases between them. The CDR3 has 12 amino acids. The CDR3 region has the DNA TGTGCCAGAAGCCGGCCCGGGACATCCCAGTTCTTC. Translation: CARSRPGTSQFF.

The rearrangement joins TRBV27 to TRBJ2-7; 9 bases align to TRBD1. Germline loops: CDR1 MNHEY, CDR2 SMNVEV (reference sequence). The CDR3 runs to 14 residues. With 6 bases clipped from V and 5 bases from J, the junction kept 8 bases outside the gene matches. The CDR3 protein is CASSYRGPDDEQYF. CDR3 DNA: TGTGCCAGCAGCTACAGGGGGCCTGACGACGAGCAGTACTTC.

The V and J genes are TRBV5-1 and TRBJ2-2; the match to TRBD2 covers 13 bases. Looked up from germline, CDR1 is SGHRS and CDR2 is YFSETQ. V lost 0 bases, J lost 5 bases, and 1 base stayed unmatched. This CDR3 contains 16 residues. In nucleotides, the CDR3 is TGCGCCAGCAGCTTGGGGACTAGCGGGAGAACCGGGGAGCTGTTTTTT. It encodes CASSLGTSGRTGELFF.

This chain's CDR3 is CASSQEPWGPETQYF. The CDR3 nucleotides read TGCGCCAGCAGCCAAGAACCCTGGGGGCCAGAGACCCAGTACTTC. This sequence joins TRBV4-1 and TRBJ2-5; D may be TRBD1 (6 bases). V gave up 0 bases and J gave up 4 bases, with 12 bases separating them. Germline loops: CDR1 MGHRA, CDR2 YSYEKL. This CDR3 region has 15 residues.

The chain recombines TRBV11-3 with TRBJ2-7; D possibly corresponds to TRBD1 (6 bases). Trimming removed 5 bases at V and 2 bases at J, with 19 bases between. The CDR3 consists of 16 residues. Per germline, CDR1 SGHNT and CDR2 YENEEA. In DNA, the CDR3 is TGTGCCAGCAGCCTAATGGACAGAGGTGGTACCTACGAGCAGTACTTC. This gives the protein CASSLMDRGGTYEQYF.

This sequence joins TRBV4-3 and TRBJ1-1; tentatively, D is TRBD1 (5 bases). The CDR3 is 15 amino acids. V dropped 4 bases and J dropped 3 bases, with 15 bases sitting between them. The germline gives CDR1 LGHNA, CDR2 YSLEER. For the CDR3, the DNA is TGCGCCAGCAGCCTTGGCGGGGGGATAGACACTGAAGCTTTCTTT. Protein: CASSLGGGIDTEAFF.